This TCR beta chain originates from a study of cytomegalovirus exposure and HLA in healthy donors. Findings of the study overall: Analysis performed later showed TCR beta chains linked to HLA being more clonally expanded than equally common others. As confirmed in vitro, a few CMV-associated chains were specific for CMV antigens.

This clone was seen just once. Its antigen is unknown. Germline V lookup: CDR1 SGHDN, CDR2 FVKESK. CDR3 length equals 12 residues. V lost 0 bases and J 6 bases, leaving 6 bases between the germline ends. PCR amplification relied on 60 Vbeta primers (plus 13 Jbeta primers). Assay: immunoSEQ multiplex PCR; the TCRdb copy retains only in-frame clones and omits some. The profile shows about 150,000 clones, about four fifths of them singletons. Sequencing used PBMCs. The chain joins TRBV14 to TRBJ2-7; no clear D gene. The TCR originated in a man under 40 in good health and CMV-seropositive. The CDR3 sequence: CASSQDGGEQYF. As DNA, the CDR3 is TGTGCCAGCAGCCAAGACGGTGGCGAGCAGTACTTC.